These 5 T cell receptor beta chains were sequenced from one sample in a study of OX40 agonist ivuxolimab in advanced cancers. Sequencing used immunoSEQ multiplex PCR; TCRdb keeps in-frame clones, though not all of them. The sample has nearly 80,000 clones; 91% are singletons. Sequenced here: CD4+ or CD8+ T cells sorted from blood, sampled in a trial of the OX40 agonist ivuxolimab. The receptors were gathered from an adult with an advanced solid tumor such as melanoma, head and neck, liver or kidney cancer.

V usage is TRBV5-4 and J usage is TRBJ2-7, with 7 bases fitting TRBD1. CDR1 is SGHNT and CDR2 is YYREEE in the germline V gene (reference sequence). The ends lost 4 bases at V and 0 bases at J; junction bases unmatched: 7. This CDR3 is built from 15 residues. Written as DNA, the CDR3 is TGTGCCAGCAGCCAGGGACAGACCTTCTCCTACGAGCAGTACTTC. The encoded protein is CASSQGQTFSYEQYF.

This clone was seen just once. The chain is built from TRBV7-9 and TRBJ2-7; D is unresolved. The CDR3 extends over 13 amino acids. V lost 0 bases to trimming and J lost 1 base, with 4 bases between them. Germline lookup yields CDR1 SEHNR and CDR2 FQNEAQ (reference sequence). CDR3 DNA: TGTGCCAGCAGCTTAGCTGCATCCTACGAGCAGTACTTC. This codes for CASSLAASYEQYF.

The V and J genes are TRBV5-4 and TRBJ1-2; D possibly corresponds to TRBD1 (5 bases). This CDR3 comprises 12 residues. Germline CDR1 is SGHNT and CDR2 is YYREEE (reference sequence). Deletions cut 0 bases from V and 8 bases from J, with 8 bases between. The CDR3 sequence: CASSLVGGGYTF. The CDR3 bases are TGTGCCAGCAGCTTGGTGGGGGGAGGCTACACCTTC.

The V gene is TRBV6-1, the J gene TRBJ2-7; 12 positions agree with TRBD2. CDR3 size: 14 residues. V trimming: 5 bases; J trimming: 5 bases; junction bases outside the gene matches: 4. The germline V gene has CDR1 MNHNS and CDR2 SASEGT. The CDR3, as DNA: TGTGCCAGCAGTCAGACTAGCGGGAGCCACGAGCAGTACTTC. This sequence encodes CASSQTSGSHEQYF.

The CDR3: CASSLGGASNIQYF. In nucleotides, the CDR3 is TGTGCCAGCAGCTTAGGCGGAGCAAGTAACATTCAGTACTTC. V usage is TRBV7-3 and J usage is TRBJ2-4, with unresolved D. V lost 2 bases to trimming and J lost 7 bases, with 12 bases between them. The CDR3 runs to 14 residues. CDR1 and CDR2 (germline): SGHTA, FQGTGA.